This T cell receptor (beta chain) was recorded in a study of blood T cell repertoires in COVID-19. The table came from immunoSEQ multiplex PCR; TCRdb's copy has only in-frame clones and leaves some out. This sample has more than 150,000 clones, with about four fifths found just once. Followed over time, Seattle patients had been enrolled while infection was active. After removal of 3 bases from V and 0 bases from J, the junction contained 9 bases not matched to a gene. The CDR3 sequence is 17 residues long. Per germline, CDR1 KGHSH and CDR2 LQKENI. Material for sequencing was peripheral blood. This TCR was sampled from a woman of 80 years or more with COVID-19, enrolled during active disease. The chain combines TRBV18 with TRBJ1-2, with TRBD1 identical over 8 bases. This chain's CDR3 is CASSPYPGQGTNYGYTF. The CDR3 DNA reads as TGTGCCAGCTCACCCTATCCTGGACAGGGTACTAACTATGGCTACACCTTC. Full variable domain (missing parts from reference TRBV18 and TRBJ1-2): NAGVMQNPRHLVRRRGQEARLRCSPMKGHSHVYWYRQLPEEGLKFMVYLQKENIIDESGMPKERFSAEFPKEGPSILRIQQVVRGDSAAYFCASSPYPGQGTNYGYTFGSGTRLTVV.